This is a list of T cell receptor beta chains from one sample in a study of blood T cell repertoires in COVID-19. This table comes from immunoSEQ multiplex PCR, and its TCRdb copy is limited to in-frame clones, with some not included. The sample has 95,000 to 150,000 clones, roughly 91% seen once. Sequencing input: peripheral blood. Receptors originate from a human donor in a cohort sampled during active COVID-19. Both conserved end residues are part of each CDR3. The D gene is left open where the match is weak. A clone size is listed for some rows: how often the clone was seen (once, few, many), or a class if it is expanded.

j_call v_call d_call clone_size cdr3_aa cdr3_nt
TRBJ1-6 TRBV7-9 . once CASSSREAYSPLHF TGTGCCAGCAGCTCCCGGGAAGCATATTCACCCCTCCACTTT
TRBJ1-6 TRBV6-4 . . CASSPSGGGNSPLHF TGTGCCAGCAGTCCCTCGGGGGGGGGTAATTCACCCCTCCACTTT
TRBJ2-7 TRBV30 TRBD2 . CAWRASGSYEQYF TGTGCCTGGAGGGCTAGCGGATCCTACGAGCAGTACTTC
TRBJ2-7 TRBV2 . few CASTQEPRASYEQYF TGTGCCAGCACACAGGAGCCCAGGGCCTCGTACGAGCAGTACTTC
TRBJ2-7 TRBV19 TRBD1 . CASSWDSPYEQYF TGTGCCAGTAGTTGGGACAGCCCCTACGAGCAGTACTTC
TRBJ2-2 TRBV5-1 . . CASSLDGTEVGELFF TGCGCCAGCAGCTTGGACGGGACTGAAGTCGGGGAGCTGTTTTTT
TRBJ1-2 TRBV12-3/TRBV12-4 . . CASSLGRGGYTF TGTGCCAGCAGTTTAGGGCGGGGCGGCTACACCTTC
TRBJ1-1 TRBV5-1 TRBD1 . CASSEGQGNTEAFF TGCGCCAGCAGCGAGGGACAGGGGAACACTGAAGCTTTCTTT
TRBJ2-7 TRBV4-1 . . CASSQDLGGARYEQYF TGCGCCAGCAGCCAAGATTTGGGGGGGGCGCGGTACGAGCAGTACTTC
TRBJ2-2 TRBV19 TRBD1 . CASSRDRGPGELFF TGTGCCAGTAGTAGGGACAGGGGTCCCGGGGAGCTGTTTTTT
TRBJ2-7 TRBV28 TRBD1 . CASSLYGQAYEQYF TGTGCCAGCAGTTTATATGGACAGGCGTACGAGCAGTACTTC
TRBJ2-7 TRBV2 . once CASTRSLTYEQYF TGTGCCAGCACCCGGTCCCTCACCTACGAGCAGTACTTC
TRBJ2-3 TRBV28 TRBD2 . CASRAGGSDTQYF TGTGCCAGTAGAGCGGGAGGCTCAGATACGCAGTATTTT
TRBJ1-5 TRBV28 . . CASSLGLSNQPQHF TGTGCCAGCAGCCTGGGACTCAGCAATCAGCCCCAGCATTTT
TRBJ2-1 TRBV12-3/TRBV12-4 . . CASRVEAYNEQFF TGTGCCAGCAGAGTAGAGGCCTACAATGAGCAGTTCTTC
TRBJ1-1 TRBV18 . . CASSSSAGEAFF TGTGCCAGCTCCAGCTCCGCAGGTGAAGCTTTCTTT
TRBJ1-2 TRBV6-5 TRBD1 . CASRTKGQGFGYTF TGTGCCAGCAGGACCAAGGGACAGGGTTTTGGCTACACCTTC
TRBJ1-5 TRBV30 . once CAWRRDPNQPQHF TGTGCCTGGAGGCGGGACCCCAATCAGCCCCAGCATTTT
TRBJ2-5 TRBV5-1 TRBD1 . CASSTTGGGETQYF TGCGCCAGCAGCACGACAGGGGGCGGTGAGACCCAGTACTTC
TRBJ2-4 TRBV15 TRBD1 once CATSIQGARGIQYF TGTGCCACCAGCATACAGGGGGCAAGGGGCATTCAGTACTTC
TRBJ2-7 TRBV18 . once CASSPKDSYEQYF TGTGCCAGCTCACCAAAGGACAGCTACGAGCAGTACTTC
TRBJ2-3 TRBV4-1 TRBD2 . CASSRIKSGGGTDTQYF TGCGCCAGCAGCCGAATTAAAAGCGGGGGGGGCACAGATACGCAGTATTTT
TRBJ1-2 TRBV28 . . CASSLNDRNYGYTF TGTGCCAGCAGTCTCAACGACAGGAACTATGGCTACACCTTC
TRBJ1-1 TRBV2 . . CASSEQGFEAFF TGTGCCAGCAGTGAACAGGGTTTCGAAGCTTTCTTT
TRBJ1-6 TRBV6-4 . few CASSREAVDSPLHF TGTGCCAGCAGTCGGGAGGCTGTGGATTCACCCCTCCACTTT
TRBJ1-1 TRBV5-4 . . CASSSGRGENTEAFF TGTGCCAGCAGCTCCGGACGGGGGGAGAACACTGAAGCTTTCTTT
TRBJ1-1 TRBV6-5 TRBD1 . CASSRDRNTEAFF TGTGCCAGCAGTAGGGACAGGAACACTGAAGCTTTCTTT
TRBJ2-1 TRBV6-5 . once CASSYGARVGNEQFF TGTGCCAGCAGTTACGGGGCCAGGGTCGGCAATGAGCAGTTCTTC
TRBJ2-5 TRBV5-1 . . CASSLTTVQETQYF TGCGCCAGCAGCTTGACGACAGTTCAAGAGACCCAGTACTTC
TRBJ2-3 TRBV5-1 TRBD1 . CASSQDRGTDTQYF TGCGCCAGCAGCCAGGACAGGGGAACAGATACGCAGTATTTT
TRBJ1-5 TRBV6-6 . few CASSLPGLGNQPQHF TGTGCCAGCAGCCTCCCCGGGTTGGGCAATCAGCCCCAGCATTTT
TRBJ2-3 TRBV7-9 TRBD1 . CASSRGTDALGTDTQYF TGTGCCAGCAGCAGGGGGACAGACGCACTTGGGACAGATACGCAGTATTTT
TRBJ2-3 TRBV19 . . CASSMSRWRRDTQYF TGTGCCAGTAGTATGTCACGGTGGAGACGGGATACGCAGTATTTT
TRBJ1-5 TRBV11-2 . few CASSAGSGVNQPQHF TGTGCCAGCAGCGCCGGGTCGGGAGTCAATCAGCCCCAGCATTTT
TRBJ1-3 TRBV3-1/TRBV3-2 . . CASSQGATGILAGNTIYF TGTGCCAGCAGCCAAGGGGCCACAGGGATTTTGGCTGGAAACACCATATATTTT
TRBJ2-5 TRBV11-3 . . CASSLGAGAGYQETQYF TGTGCCAGCAGCTTAGGTGCCGGGGCGGGATACCAAGAGACCCAGTACTTC
TRBJ2-2 TRBV10-3 TRBD2 . CAIKRTSGGMNTGELFF TGTGCCATCAAAAGGACTAGCGGGGGGATGAACACCGGGGAGCTGTTTTTT
TRBJ2-7 TRBV3-1/TRBV3-2 TRBD1 . CASSQATGIGEQYF TGTGCCAGCAGCCAAGCGACAGGGATCGGGGAGCAGTACTTC
TRBJ2-1 TRBV7-2 TRBD2 once CASSLEAQRGGQFF TGTGCCAGCAGCTTAGAGGCACAGCGGGGGGGGCAGTTCTTC
TRBJ2-2 TRBV24-1 . once CATSDPGGGNTGELFF TGTGCCACCAGTGATCCGGGGGGCGGGAACACCGGGGAGCTGTTTTTT
TRBJ1-3 TRBV7-6 . . CASSIRLGSGNTIYF TGTGCCAGCAGCATAAGACTGGGCTCTGGAAACACCATATATTTT
TRBJ2-1 TRBV7-9 TRBD2 . CASSFGTSGRSYNEQFF TGTGCCAGCAGCTTCGGGACTAGCGGGAGATCCTACAATGAGCAGTTCTTC
TRBJ2-3 TRBV9 TRBD2 . CASSPRLAPITDTQYF TGTGCCAGCAGCCCCCGACTAGCCCCTATCACAGATACGCAGTATTTT
TRBJ2-2 TRBV5-4 . . CASSPDLVSAGELFF TGTGCCAGCAGCCCTGACTTGGTTAGCGCCGGGGAGCTGTTTTTT
TRBJ2-7 TRBV13 TRBD2 . CASSTIFSSSGSPYEQYF TGTGCCAGCAGCACCATATTCTCGAGTAGCGGGAGCCCCTACGAGCAGTACTTC
TRBJ2-7 TRBV10-2 TRBD2 . CASSYSGGLYEQYF TGCGCCAGCAGTTACAGCGGGGGGCTATACGAGCAGTACTTC
TRBJ2-1 TRBV3-1/TRBV3-2 . . CASSQVGGGPQKQFF TGTGCCAGCAGCCAAGTGGGCGGGGGCCCCCAAAAGCAGTTCTTC
TRBJ2-1 TRBV28 TRBD2 . CASSSNEGGRANEQFF TGTGCCAGCAGTTCAAATGAGGGCGGGAGGGCCAATGAGCAGTTCTTC
TRBJ2-7 TRBV28 TRBD2 . CASSVPGTRGPYEQYF TGTGCCAGCAGTGTCCCAGGGACTAGGGGACCCTACGAGCAGTACTTC
TRBJ2-2 TRBV29-1 . . CSVELRQANTGELFF TGCAGCGTTGAACTCAGGCAGGCGAACACCGGGGAGCTGTTTTTT
TRBJ2-7 TRBV16 . . CASSRGVSYEQYF TGTGCCAGCAGCCGGGGGGTCTCCTACGAGCAGTACTTC
TRBJ2-7 TRBV30 TRBD2 . CAGRLAFEQYF TGTGCCGGTAGACTAGCGTTCGAGCAGTACTTC
TRBJ2-5 TRBV6-2/TRBV6-3 TRBD2 . CASSSWEGQETQYF TGTGCCAGCAGTTCCTGGGAGGGCCAAGAGACCCAGTACTTC
TRBJ2-1 TRBV11-2 . . CASSSADWYNEQFF TGTGCCAGCAGCTCTGCCGACTGGTACAATGAGCAGTTCTTC
TRBJ1-6 TRBV28 . once CATGTGNSPLHF TGTGCCACAGGTACAGGGAATTCACCCCTCCACTTT
TRBJ2-1 TRBV4-2 TRBD2 . CASSQGGTSGSSEQFF TGTGCCAGCAGCCAAGGAGGGACTAGCGGGAGTTCTGAGCAGTTCTTC
TRBJ2-3 TRBV7-9 . . CASSPIESTDTQYF TGTGCCAGCAGCCCGATAGAGTCCACAGATACGCAGTATTTT
TRBJ1-2 TRBV6-5 . . CASSYSRSVRPNTF TGTGCCAGCAGTTACTCTCGCTCAGTCCGCCCAAACACCTTC
TRBJ1-1 TRBV10-2 TRBD1 . CASSESRTGLTLNTEAFF TGCGCCAGCAGTGAGTCACGGACAGGACTAACTTTGAACACTGAAGCTTTCTTT
TRBJ1-2 TRBV19 TRBD1 . CASSAQGYGYTF TGTGCCAGTAGTGCACAGGGGTATGGCTACACCTTC